This record looks at one T cell receptor (beta chain) sequence and its context. The antigen it binds to is not known. Within one base of it there is no much larger clone, and no base qualities were kept. The sample originates from a study of CD8+CD57+ T cells in acquired aplastic anemia (dated by TCRdb to 2017 to 2018). Looking at the study overall: On average, sorted CD4+ and CD8+ cells yielded 3.2 ug of extracted DNA, with a range of roughly 0.19 to 27.4 ug. A CD8+CD57+ expansion meant a frequency higher than the mean frequency seen in healthy subjects.

Broad study findings and their caveats: No significant difference in CD8+ Simpson's diversity was found between patients and healthy controls (P=0.060). About 30 CD8+ CDR3 sequences were found in both patients and controls but appeared to be highly expressed in patients and within the immunodominant clones of the patients.

Profiling of TCR beta VDJ combinations and CDR3 sequences used genomic DNA as the template. TCR repertoire sequencing was run on an Illumina HiSeq 2000. The study's own analysis went as follows. TRBV/TRBJ rearrangement plots, CDR3 size and DJ length profiles, and Simpson's diversity index were used to assess repertoires. The most abundant DNA sequence in the deep sequencing data was defined as the immunodominant clone. CDR3 amino acid sequences were checked for sharing between subjects and were compared against published repertoires and the VDJdb database. The raw public data were reprocessed by TCRdb itself: fastp quality trimming at Q25, MiXCR clonotype calling, in-frame beta chains only. CDR3 protein sequences are deduplicated, and each keeps its most common genes and DNA. None of the V and J calls come from the authors' own analysis; TCRdb made them. Present in this sample are some 170,000 distinct CDR3 sequences, roughly 63% of which were seen just once. The top ten clones comprise roughly 43% of the sample.

The CDR3 starts with the cysteine, ends with the phenylalanine, and has 14 residues. Here the CDR3 DNA is all that survives: 42 bases in frame from base 1. V ends up 5 bases short and J 2 bases short, with an unmatched junction base count of 1. According to the germline V gene, CDR1 reads MNHEY and CDR2 reads SVGAGI. Patients chosen for sequencing had shown expansion of CD8+CD57+ cells by flow cytometry. Severe acquired aplastic anemia was diagnosed in all patients according to International Study of Aplastic Anemia and Agranulocytosis and Camitta criteria. No patient had received any therapy when blood was sampled. TCR repertoires of sorted CD4+ and CD8+ blood T cells from severe aplastic anemia patients and healthy subjects were deep-sequenced in the study. Patients were enrolled under clinicaltrials.gov protocols 00001620, 01623167, 00001397, 00071045, 00081523 and 00961064 in the USA. Ficoll-Paque density gradient centrifugation was used to isolate peripheral blood mononuclear cells. Before DNA was extracted, CD4+ and CD8+ T cells were sorted using either FACS or magnetic beads.

This chain joins TRBV6-5 to TRBJ2-3, and TRBD2 matches 10 of the central bases. The sample consisted of sorted CD4+, CD8+, or CD8+CD57+ T cells (not recorded which) from PBMCs. This receptor was obtained from a human donor with aplastic anemia. CDR3 protein: CASSLAGDTDTQYF. The DNA reads as follows: TGTGCCAGCAGTCTAGCGGGGGACACAGATACGCAGTATTTT.